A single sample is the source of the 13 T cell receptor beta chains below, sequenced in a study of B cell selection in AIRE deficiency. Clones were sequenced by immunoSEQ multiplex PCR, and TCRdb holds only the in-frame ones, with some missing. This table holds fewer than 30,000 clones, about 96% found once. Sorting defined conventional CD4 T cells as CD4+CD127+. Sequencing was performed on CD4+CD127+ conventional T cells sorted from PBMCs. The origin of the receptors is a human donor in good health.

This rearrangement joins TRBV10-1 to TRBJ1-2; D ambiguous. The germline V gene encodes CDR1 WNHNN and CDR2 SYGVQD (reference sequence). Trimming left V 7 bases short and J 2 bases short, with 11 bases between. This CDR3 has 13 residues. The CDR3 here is CASIGRWNYGYTF. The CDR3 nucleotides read TGCGCCAGCATTGGCAGGTGGAACTATGGCTACACCTTC.

Written as DNA, the CDR3 is TGTGCCAGCAGCCTGGACAGGGGGGCTGGCTACACCTTC. Translation gives CASSLDRGAGYTF. The rearrangement links TRBV11-3 to TRBJ1-2, with TRBD1 matching over 10 bases. The ends lost 5 bases at V and 7 bases at J; junction bases unmatched: 4. Germline CDR1 and CDR2: SGHNT and YENEEA. The CDR3 contains 13 residues.

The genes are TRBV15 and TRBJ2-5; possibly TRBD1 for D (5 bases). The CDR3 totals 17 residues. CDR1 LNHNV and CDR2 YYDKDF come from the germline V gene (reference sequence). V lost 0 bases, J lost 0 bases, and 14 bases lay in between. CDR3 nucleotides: TGTGCCACCAGCAGAGATACCAGGGCCGATTACCAAGAGACCCAGTACTTC. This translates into CATSRDTRADYQETQYF.

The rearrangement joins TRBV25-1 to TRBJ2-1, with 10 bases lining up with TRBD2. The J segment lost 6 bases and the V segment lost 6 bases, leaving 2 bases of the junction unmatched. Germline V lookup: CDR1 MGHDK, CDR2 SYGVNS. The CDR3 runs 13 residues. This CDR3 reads CASSRLAGNEQFF. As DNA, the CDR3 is TGTGCCAGCAGCCGACTAGCGGGCAATGAGCAGTTCTTC.

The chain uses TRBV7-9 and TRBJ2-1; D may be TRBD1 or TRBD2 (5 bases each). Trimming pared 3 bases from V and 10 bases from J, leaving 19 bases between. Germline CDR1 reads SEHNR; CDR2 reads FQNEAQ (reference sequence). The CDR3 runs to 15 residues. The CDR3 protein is CASSFGTLTFAEQFF. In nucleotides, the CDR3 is TGTGCCAGCAGCTTCGGGACCCTGACTTTCGCCGAGCAGTTCTTC.

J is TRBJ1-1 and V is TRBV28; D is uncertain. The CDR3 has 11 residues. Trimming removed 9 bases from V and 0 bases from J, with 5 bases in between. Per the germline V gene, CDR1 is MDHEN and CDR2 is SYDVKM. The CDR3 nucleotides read TGTGCCAGTCTTCTGAACACTGAAGCTTTCTTT. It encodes CASLLNTEAFF.

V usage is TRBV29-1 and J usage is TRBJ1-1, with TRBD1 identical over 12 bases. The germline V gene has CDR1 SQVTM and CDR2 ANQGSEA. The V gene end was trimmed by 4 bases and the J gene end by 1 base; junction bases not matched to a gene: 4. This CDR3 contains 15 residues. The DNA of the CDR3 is TGCAGCGTTGGGGGACAGGGGGCTTCGAACACTGAAGCTTTCTTT. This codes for CSVGGQGASNTEAFF.

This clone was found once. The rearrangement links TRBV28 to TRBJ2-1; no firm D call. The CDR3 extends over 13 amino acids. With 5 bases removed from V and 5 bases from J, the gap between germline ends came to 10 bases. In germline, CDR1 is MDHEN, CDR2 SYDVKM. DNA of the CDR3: TGTGCCAGCAGTCCAACCCTCCACAATGAGCAGTTCTTC. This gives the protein CASSPTLHNEQFF.

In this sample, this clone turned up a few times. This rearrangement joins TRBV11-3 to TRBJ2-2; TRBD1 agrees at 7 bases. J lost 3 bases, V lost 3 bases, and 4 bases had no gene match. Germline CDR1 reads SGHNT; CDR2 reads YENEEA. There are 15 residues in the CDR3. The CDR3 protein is CASSLQGQHTGELFF. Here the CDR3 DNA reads TGTGCCAGCAGCTTGCAGGGACAGCACACCGGGGAGCTGTTTTTT.

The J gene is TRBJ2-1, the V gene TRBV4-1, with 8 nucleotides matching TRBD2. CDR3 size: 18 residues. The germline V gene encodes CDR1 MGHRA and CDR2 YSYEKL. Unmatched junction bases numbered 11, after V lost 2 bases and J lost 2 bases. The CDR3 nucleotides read TGCGCCAGCAGCCAATTAAGGACTAGCCAGGCAGCCTACAATGAGCAGTTCTTC. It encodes CASSQLRTSQAAYNEQFF.

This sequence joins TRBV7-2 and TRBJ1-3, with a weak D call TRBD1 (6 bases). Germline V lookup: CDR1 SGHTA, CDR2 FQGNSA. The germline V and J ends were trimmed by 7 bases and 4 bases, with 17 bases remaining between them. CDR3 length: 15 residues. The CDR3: CASTPDRLKGNTIYF. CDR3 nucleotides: TGTGCCAGCACCCCCGACAGGCTTAAAGGAAACACCATATATTTT.

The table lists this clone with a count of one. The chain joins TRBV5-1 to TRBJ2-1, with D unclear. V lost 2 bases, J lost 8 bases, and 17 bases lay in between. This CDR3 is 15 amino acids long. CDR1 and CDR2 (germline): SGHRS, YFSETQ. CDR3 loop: CASSFWASRVDEQFF. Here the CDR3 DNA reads TGCGCCAGCAGCTTTTGGGCAAGTAGGGTAGATGAGCAGTTCTTC.

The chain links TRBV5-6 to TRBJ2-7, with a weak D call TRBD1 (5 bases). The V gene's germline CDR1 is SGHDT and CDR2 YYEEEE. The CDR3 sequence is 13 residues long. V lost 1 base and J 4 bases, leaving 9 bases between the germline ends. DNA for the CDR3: TGTGCCAGCAGCTTGCGGACACTATACGAGCAGTACTTC. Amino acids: CASSLRTLYEQYF.